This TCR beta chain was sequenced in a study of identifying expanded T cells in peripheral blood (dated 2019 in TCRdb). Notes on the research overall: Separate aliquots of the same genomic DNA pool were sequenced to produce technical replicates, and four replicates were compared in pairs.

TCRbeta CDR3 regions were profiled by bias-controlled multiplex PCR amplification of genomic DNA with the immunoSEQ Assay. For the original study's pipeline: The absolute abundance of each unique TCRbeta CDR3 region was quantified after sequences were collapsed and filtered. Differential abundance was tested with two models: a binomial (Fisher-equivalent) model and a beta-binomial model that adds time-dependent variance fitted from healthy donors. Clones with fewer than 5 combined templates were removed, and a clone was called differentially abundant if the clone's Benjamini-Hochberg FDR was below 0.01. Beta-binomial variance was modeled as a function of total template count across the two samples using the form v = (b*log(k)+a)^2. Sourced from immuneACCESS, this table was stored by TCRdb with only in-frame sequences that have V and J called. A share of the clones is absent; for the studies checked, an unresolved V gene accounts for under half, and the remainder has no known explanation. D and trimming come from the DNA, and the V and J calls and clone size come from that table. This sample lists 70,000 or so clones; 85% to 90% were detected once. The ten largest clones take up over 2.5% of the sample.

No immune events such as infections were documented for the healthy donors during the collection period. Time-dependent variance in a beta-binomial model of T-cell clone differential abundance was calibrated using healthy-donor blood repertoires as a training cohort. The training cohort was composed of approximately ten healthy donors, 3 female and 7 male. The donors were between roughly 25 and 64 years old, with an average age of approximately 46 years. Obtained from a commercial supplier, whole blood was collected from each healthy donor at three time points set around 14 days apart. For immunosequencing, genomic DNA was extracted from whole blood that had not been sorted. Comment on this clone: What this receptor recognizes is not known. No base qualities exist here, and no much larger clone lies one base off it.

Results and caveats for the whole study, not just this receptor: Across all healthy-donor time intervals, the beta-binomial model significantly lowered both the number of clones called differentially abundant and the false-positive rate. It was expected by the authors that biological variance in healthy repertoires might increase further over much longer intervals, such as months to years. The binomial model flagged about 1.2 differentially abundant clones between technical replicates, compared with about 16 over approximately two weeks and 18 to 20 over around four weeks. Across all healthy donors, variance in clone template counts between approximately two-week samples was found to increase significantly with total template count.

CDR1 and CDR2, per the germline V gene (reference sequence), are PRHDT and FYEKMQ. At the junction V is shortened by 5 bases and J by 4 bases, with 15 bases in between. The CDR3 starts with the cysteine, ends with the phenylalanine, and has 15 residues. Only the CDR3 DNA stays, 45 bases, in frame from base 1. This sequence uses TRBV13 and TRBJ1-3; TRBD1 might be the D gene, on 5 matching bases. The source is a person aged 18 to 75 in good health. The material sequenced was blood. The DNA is TGTGCCAGCAGCCCGCGGGGGAGGGAAGGAAACACCATATATTTT. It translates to CASSPRGREGNTIYF. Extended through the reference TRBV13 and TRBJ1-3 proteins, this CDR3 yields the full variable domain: AAGVIQSPRHLIKEKRETATLKCYPIPRHDTVYWYQQGPGQDPQFLISFYEKMQSDKGSIPDRFSAQQFSDYHSELNMSSLELGDSALYFCASSPRGREGNTIYFGEGSWLTVV.